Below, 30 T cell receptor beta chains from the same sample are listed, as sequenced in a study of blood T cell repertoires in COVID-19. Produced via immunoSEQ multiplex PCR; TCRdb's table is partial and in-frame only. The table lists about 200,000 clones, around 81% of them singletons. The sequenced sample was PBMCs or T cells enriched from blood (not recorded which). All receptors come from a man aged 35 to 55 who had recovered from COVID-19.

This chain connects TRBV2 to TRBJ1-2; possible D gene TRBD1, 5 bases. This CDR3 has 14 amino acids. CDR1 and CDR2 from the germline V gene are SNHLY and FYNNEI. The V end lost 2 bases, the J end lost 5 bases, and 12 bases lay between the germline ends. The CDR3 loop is CASSENQGYYGYTF. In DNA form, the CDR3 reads TGTGCCAGCAGTGAAAATCAGGGTTATTATGGCTACACCTTC.

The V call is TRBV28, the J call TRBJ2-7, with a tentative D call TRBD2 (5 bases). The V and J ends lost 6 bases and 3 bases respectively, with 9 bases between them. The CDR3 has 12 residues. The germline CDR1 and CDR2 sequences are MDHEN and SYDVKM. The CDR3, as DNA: TGTGCCAGCAGAAATCGGGGCTACGAGCAGTACTTC. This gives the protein CASRNRGYEQYF.

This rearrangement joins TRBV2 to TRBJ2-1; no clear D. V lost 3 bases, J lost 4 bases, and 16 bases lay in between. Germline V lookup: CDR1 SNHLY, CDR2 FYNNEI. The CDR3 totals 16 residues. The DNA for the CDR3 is TGTGCCAGCAGTGATAACAGCCTAAGCCTTTACAATGAGCAGTTCTTC. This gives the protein CASSDNSLSLYNEQFF.

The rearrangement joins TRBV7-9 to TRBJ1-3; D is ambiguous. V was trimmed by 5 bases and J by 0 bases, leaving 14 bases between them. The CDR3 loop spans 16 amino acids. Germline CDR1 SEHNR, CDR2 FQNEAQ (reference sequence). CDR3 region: CASSLDLPSSGNTIYF. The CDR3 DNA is TGTGCCAGCAGCCTTGACTTACCGAGCTCTGGAAACACCATATATTTT.

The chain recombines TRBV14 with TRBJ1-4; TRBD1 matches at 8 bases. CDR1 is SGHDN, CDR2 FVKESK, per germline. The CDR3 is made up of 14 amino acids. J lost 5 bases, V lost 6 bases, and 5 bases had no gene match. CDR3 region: CASSRQGRNEKLFF. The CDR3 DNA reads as TGTGCCAGCAGTCGACAGGGGCGGAATGAAAAACTGTTTTTT.

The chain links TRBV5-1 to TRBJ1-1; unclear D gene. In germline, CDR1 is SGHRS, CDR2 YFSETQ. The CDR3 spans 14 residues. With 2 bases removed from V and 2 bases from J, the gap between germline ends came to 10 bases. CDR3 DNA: TGCGCCAGCAGCTTATTTATGGCTAACACTGAAGCTTTCTTT. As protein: CASSLFMANTEAFF.

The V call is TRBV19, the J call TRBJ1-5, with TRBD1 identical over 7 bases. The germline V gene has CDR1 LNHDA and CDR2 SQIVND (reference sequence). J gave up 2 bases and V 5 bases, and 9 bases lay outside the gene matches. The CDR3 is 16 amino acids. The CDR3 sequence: CASSVMTGKGNQPQHF. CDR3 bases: TGTGCCAGTAGTGTCATGACAGGGAAGGGCAATCAGCCCCAGCATTTT.

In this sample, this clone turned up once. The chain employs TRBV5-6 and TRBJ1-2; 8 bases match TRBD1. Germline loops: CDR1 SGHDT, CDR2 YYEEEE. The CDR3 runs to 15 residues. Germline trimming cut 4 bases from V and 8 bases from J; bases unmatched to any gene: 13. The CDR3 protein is CASSQRGQGLEGYTF. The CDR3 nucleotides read TGTGCCAGCAGCCAACGAGGACAGGGCCTAGAAGGCTACACCTTC. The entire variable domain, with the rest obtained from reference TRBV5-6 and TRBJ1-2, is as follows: DAGVTQSPTHLIKTRGQQVTLRCSPKSGHDTVSWYQQALGQGPQFIFQYYEEEERQRGNFPDRFSGHQFPNYSSELNVNALLLGDSALYLCASSQRGQGLEGYTFGSGTRLTVV.

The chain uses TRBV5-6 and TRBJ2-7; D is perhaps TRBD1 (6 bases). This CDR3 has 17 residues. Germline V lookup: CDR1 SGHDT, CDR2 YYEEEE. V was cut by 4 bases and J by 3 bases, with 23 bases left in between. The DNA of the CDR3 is TGTGCCAGCAGCCCTCAATTAGTGAGGGGGAATAACTACGAGCAGTACTTC. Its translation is CASSPQLVRGNNYEQYF. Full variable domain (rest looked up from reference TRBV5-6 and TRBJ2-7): DAGVTQSPTHLIKTRGQQVTLRCSPKSGHDTVSWYQQALGQGPQFIFQYYEEEERQRGNFPDRFSGHQFPNYSSELNVNALLLGDSALYLCASSPQLVRGNNYEQYFGPGTRLTVT.

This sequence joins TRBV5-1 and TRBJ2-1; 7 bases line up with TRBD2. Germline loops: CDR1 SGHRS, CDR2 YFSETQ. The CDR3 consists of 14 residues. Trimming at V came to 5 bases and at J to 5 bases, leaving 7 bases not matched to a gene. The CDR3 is CASSLSSGNNEQFF. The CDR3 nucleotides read TGCGCCAGCAGTTTGTCTAGCGGAAACAATGAGCAGTTCTTC.

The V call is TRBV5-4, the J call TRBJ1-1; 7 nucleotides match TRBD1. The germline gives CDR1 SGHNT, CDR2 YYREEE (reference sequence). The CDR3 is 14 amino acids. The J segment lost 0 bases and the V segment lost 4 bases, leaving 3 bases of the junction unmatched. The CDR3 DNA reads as TGTGCCAGCAGCCCGGGACAGATGAACACTGAAGCTTTCTTT. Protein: CASSPGQMNTEAFF.

The CDR3 loop is CAGRPDGGGLRYF. CDR3 sequence (DNA): TGTGCCGGGCGCCCGGACGGGGGGGGGTTAAGGTATTTT. The chain uses TRBV30 and TRBJ2-3; 8 bases line up with TRBD2. Germline lookup yields CDR1 GTSNPN and CDR2 SVGIG (reference sequence). V was pared by 8 bases and J by 14 bases, with 18 bases of the junction left unmatched. The CDR3 runs to 13 residues.

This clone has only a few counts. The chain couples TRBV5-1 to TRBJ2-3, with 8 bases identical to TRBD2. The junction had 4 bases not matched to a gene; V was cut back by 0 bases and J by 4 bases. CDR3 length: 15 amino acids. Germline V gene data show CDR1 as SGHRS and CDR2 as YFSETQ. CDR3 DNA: TGCGCCAGCAGCTTGGCTCGCGGGGGGCCAGATACGCAGTATTTT. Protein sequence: CASSLARGGPDTQYF.

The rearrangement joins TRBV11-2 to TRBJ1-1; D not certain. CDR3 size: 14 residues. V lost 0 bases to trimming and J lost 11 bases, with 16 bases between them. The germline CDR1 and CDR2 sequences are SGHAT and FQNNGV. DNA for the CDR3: TGTGCCAGCAGCTTAGAGGGCGGGTTAACGACGGCTTTCTTT. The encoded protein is CASSLEGGLTTAFF.

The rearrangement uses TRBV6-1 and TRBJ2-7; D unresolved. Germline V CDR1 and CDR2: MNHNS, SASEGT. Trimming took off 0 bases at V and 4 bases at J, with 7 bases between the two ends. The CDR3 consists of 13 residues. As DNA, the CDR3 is TGTGCCAGCAGTGAAGCGAGCCAATACGAGCAGTACTTC. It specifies CASSEASQYEQYF.

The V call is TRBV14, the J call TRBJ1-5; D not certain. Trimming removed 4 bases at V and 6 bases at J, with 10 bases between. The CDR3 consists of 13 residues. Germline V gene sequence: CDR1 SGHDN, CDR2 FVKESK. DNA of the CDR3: TGTGCCAGCAGCCCGAATCCCGGTCAGCCCCAGCATTTT. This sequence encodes CASSPNPGQPQHF. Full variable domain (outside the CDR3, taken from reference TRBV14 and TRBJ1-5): EAGVTQFPSHSVIEKGQTVTLRCDPISGHDNLYWYRRVMGKEIKFLLHFVKESKQDESGMPNNRFLAERTGGTYSTLKVQPAELEDSGVYFCASSPNPGQPQHFGDGTRLSIL.

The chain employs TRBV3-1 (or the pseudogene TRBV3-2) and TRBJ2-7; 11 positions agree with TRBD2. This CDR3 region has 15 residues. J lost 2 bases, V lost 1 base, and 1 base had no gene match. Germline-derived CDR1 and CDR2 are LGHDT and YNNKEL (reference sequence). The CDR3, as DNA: TGTGCCAGCAGCCAAGCTAGCGGGGGGCCCTACGAGCAGTACTTC. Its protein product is CASSQASGGPYEQYF.

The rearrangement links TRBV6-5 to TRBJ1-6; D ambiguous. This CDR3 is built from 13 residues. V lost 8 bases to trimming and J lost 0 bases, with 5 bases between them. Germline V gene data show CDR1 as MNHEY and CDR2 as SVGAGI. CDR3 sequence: CASGSSYNSPLHF. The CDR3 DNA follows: TGTGCCAGCGGGAGCTCCTATAATTCACCCCTCCACTTT.

The CDR3 is CASSLGGRGYGDTEAFF. CDR3 coding DNA: TGCGCCAGCAGCTTGGGCGGCAGGGGGTACGGGGACACTGAAGCTTTCTTT. The V and J genes are TRBV5-1 and TRBJ1-1; 7 bases align to TRBD1. The CDR3 extends over 17 amino acids. The trim removed 0 bases at V and 3 bases at J, leaving 11 bases unmatched. Germline lookup yields CDR1 SGHRS and CDR2 YFSETQ. The variable domain in full, completed from reference TRBV5-1 and TRBJ1-1, reads KAGVTQTPRYLIKTRGQQVTLSCSPISGHRSVSWYQQTPGQGLQFLFEYFSETQRNKGNFPGRFSGRQFSNSRSEMNVSTLELGDSALYLCASSLGGRGYGDTEAFFGQGTRLTVV.

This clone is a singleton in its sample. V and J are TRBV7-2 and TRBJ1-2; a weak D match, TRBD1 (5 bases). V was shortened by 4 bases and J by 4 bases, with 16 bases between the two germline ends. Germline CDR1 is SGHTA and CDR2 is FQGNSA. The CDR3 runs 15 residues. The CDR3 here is CASSSDTMGFYGYTF. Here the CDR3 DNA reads TGTGCCAGCAGCTCGGACACCATGGGCTTCTATGGCTACACCTTC.

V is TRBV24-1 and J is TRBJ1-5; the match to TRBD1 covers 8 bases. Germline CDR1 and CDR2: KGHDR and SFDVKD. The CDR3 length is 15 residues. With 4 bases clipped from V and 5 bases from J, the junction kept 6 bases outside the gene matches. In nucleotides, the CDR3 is TGTGCCACCAGTGAGGGGGGGACAGGATATCAGCCCCAGCATTTT. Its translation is CATSEGGTGYQPQHF.

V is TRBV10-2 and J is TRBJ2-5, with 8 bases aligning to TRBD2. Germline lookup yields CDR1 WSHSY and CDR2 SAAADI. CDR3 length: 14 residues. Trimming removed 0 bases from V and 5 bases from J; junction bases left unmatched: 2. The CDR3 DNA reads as TGCGCCAGCAGTGAGTCTAGCGGGGCGGAGACCCAGTACTTC. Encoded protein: CASSESSGAETQYF.

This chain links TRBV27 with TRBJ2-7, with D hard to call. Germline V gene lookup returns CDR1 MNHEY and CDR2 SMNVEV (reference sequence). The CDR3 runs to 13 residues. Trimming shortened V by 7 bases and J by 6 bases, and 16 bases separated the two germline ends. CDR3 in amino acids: CASTSGPLGEQYF. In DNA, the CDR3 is TGTGCCAGCACCTCAGGTCCCCTCGGCGAGCAGTACTTC.

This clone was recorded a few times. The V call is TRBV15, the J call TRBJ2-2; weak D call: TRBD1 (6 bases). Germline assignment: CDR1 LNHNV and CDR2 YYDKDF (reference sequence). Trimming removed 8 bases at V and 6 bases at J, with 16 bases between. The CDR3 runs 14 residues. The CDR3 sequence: CATSKGGPPGELFF. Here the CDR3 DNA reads TGTGCCACCTCAAAAGGGGGTCCCCCCGGGGAGCTGTTTTTT.

CDR3 sequence reads: CASSTGAGSPLHF. DNA for the CDR3: TGCGCCAGCAGTACAGGGGCGGGATCACCCCTCCACTTT. This sequence joins TRBV5-1 and TRBJ1-6; 7 nucleotides align to TRBD1. Per germline, CDR1 SGHRS and CDR2 YFSETQ. Trimming removed 5 bases from V and 10 bases from J; junction bases left unmatched: 6. The CDR3 runs to 13 residues.

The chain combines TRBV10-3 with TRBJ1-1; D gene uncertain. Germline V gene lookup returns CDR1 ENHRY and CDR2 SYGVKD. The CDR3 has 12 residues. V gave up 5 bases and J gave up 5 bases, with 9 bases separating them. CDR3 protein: CAISPGLTEAFF. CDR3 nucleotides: TGTGCCATCAGTCCGGGTCTTACTGAAGCTTTCTTT.

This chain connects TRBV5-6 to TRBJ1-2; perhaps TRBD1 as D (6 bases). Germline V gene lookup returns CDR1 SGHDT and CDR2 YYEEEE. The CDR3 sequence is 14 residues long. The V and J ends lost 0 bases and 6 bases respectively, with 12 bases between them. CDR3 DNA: TGTGCCAGCAGCTTGGTGGGGGCGGTACATGGCTACACCTTC. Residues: CASSLVGAVHGYTF.

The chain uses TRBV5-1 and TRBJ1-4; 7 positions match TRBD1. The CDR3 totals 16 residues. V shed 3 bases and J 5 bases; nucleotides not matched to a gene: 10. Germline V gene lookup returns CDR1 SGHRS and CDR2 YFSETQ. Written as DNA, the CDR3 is TGCGCCAGCAGCTCCATTACCGGGACAGAGAATGAAAAACTGTTTTTT. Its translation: CASSSITGTENEKLFF. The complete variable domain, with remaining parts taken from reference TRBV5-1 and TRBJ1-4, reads KAGVTQTPRYLIKTRGQQVTLSCSPISGHRSVSWYQQTPGQGLQFLFEYFSETQRNKGNFPGRFSGRQFSNSRSEMNVSTLELGDSALYLCASSSITGTENEKLFFGSGTQLSVL.

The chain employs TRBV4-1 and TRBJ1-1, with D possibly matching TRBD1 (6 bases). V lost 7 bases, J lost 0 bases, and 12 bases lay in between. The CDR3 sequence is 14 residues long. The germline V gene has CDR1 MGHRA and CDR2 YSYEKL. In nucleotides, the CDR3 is TGCGCCAGCAACAACGGACAGATGAACACTGAAGCTTTCTTT. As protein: CASNNGQMNTEAFF.

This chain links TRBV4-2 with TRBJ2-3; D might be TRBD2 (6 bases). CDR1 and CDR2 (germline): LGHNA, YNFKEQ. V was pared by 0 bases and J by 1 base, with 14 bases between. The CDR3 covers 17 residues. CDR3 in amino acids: CASSQDLISGGTDTQYF. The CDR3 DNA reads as TGTGCCAGCAGCCAAGATCTCATTAGCGGAGGCACAGATACGCAGTATTTT.